This T cell receptor beta chain comes out of a study of PD-1 blockade in classical Hodgkin lymphoma. Findings and limits, study-wide: Complete responders' baseline diversity resembled that of newly diagnosed patients. Patients starting nivolumab under 1 year after ASCT were excluded.

Sequenced by immunoSEQ multiplex PCR; TCRdb stores in-frame clones only, minus some. In the table there are almost 30,000 clones, 65% to 85% of which are singletons. Regarding time point: cycle 4 day 1 (C4D1), after 5 to 7 weeks of nivolumab. No patient escaped relapse after autologous stem cell transplantation, and brentuximab vedotin exposure varied. CD4+ T cells were purified from thawed PBMCs by negative selection. The patients, who had relapsed/refractory classical Hodgkin lymphoma, achieved best responses of complete response, partial response or progressive disease. This CDR3 comprises 14 residues. Trimming took 1 base from V and 5 from J, leaving 11 bases between them. Germline values: CDR1 SGHVS, CDR2 FQNEAQ. A note on this clone: The antigen remains undetermined.

The clonotype comes from a human donor with classical Hodgkin lymphoma. The sequenced sample was CD4+ T cells from blood, obtained before the fourth cycle of nivolumab. The chain uses TRBV7-8 and TRBJ1-2, with a possible D match to TRBD1 (6 bases). CDR3: CASSLDREGYGYTF. For the CDR3, the DNA is TGTGCCAGCAGCTTAGACAGGGAGGGATATGGCTACACCTTC.